This T cell receptor (beta chain) was observed in a study of T cell repertoires in cytomegalovirus infection. Study background: Public TCR beta signatures provided an indication of both CMV infection and a matching HLA type.

A single record per CDR3 protein comes from TCRdb applying MiXCR to the reads. In the table there are a few hundred thousand distinct CDR3 sequences, approximately 25% of which are singletons. About this clonotype: Antigen: not known.

Germline-derived CDR1 and CDR2 are LNHNV and YYDKDF (reference sequence). Trimming removed 0 bases from V and 3 bases from J, with 8 bases in between. This CDR3 comprises 14 residues. Regarding the study as a whole: Across the ex vivo response, the dominant clonotypes were HLA-C-restricted CMV-specific TCR beta clonotypes. There were carriers of CMV plus the relevant HLA, and cumulative public TCR beta family frequency identified them.

The sequencing sample was made of PBMCs. This TCR was recovered from a human donor in good health (CMV status not recorded). Some clones in this sample may be carry-over from other donors' samples. The J gene is TRBJ1-2, the V gene TRBV15; the D is unclear. CDR3 in amino acids: CATSREAQYYGYTF. The CDR3 DNA follows: TGTGCCACCAGCAGAGAGGCACAGTACTATGGCTACACCTTC. Filled out from reference TRBV15 and TRBJ1-2, the complete variable domain reads DAMVIQNPRYQVTQFGKPVTLSCSQTLNHNVMYWYQQKSSQAPKLLFHYYDKDFNNEADTPDNFQSRRPNTSFCFLDIRSPGLGDTAMYLCATSREAQYYGYTFGSGTRLTVV.